The 4 T cell receptor beta chains presented below share a single source sample, sequenced in a study of T-cell reconstitution after alpha-beta-depleted transplantation in children. Preparation of the TCRbeta library was carried out with unique molecular identifiers. TCRdb re-derived calls from the PCR reads in MiXCR, one entry per CDR3 protein. Found here are 700,000 to 950,000 distinct CDR3 sequences, 16% of them singletons; the top ten hold 5%. The starting material was PBMCs, mostly from graft donor cells, obtained 360 days after TCRalphabeta/CD19-depleted stem cell transplant. The receptors were gathered from a male patient between 5 and 17 years old who had a stem cell transplant for acute lymphoblastic leukemia, so the T cells may come from the graft donor.

In this sample, this clonotype turned up many times. This sequence joins TRBV5-1 and TRBJ2-1; the D gene is possibly TRBD2 (6 bases). CDR1 is SGHRS and CDR2 is YFSETQ in the germline V gene. CDR3 size: 13 residues. V lost 2 bases to trimming and J lost 6 bases, with 9 bases between them. This chain's CDR3 is CASSFSGANEQFF. CDR3 in DNA: TGCGCCAGCAGCTTTTCGGGAGCCAATGAGCAGTTCTTC.

This clonotype was recorded many times. This chain connects TRBV2 to TRBJ2-1; 8 bases map to TRBD2. CDR1 is SNHLY, CDR2 FYNNEI, per germline. V lost 5 bases, J lost 7 bases, and 10 bases stayed unmatched. The CDR3 loop spans 15 amino acids. Written as DNA, the CDR3 is TGTGCCAGCAGTTTGTGGCTAGCGGGCAATAATGAGCAGTTCTTC. As protein: CASSLWLAGNNEQFF.

This rearrangement joins TRBV6-5 to TRBJ2-1, with 9 bases fitting TRBD2. CDR1 is MNHEY and CDR2 is SVGAGI in the germline V gene. There are 16 residues in the CDR3. V was pared by 0 bases and J by 9 bases, with 9 bases of the junction left unmatched. The CDR3 region is CASSYSIIAGVREQFF. The CDR3 coding sequence is TGTGCCAGCAGTTACTCGATAATAGCGGGAGTTCGTGAGCAGTTCTTC.

This clonotype appeared a few times. CDR3 residues: CASSPDPGGGYTF. The DNA for the CDR3 is TGTGCCAGCAGCCCGGACCCTGGGGGAGGCTACACCTTC. The chain carries TRBV9 and TRBJ1-2, with D perhaps TRBD1 (5 bases). CDR1 is SGDLS and CDR2 is YYNGEE in the germline V gene. CDR3 length: 13 residues. The V end was cut by 4 bases, the J end by 8 bases, with 15 bases between. Filled out from reference TRBV9 and TRBJ1-2, the complete variable domain reads DSGVTQTPKHLITATGQRVTLRCSPRSGDLSVYWYQQSLDQGLQFLIQYYNGEERAKGNILERFSAQQFPDLHSELNLSSLELGDSALYFCASSPDPGGGYTFGSGTRLTVV.